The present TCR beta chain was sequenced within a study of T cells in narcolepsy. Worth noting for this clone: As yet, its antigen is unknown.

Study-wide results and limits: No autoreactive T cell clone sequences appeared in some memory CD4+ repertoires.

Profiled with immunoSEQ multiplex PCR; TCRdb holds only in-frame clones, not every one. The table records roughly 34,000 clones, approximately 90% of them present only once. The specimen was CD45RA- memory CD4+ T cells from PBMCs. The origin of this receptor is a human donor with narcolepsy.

This CDR3 is CASSLTRTINTEAFF. In DNA form, the CDR3 reads TGCGCCAGCAGCCTAACCAGGACGATTAACACTGAAGCTTTCTTT. The chain is built from TRBV5-1 and TRBJ1-1; D gene unclear. Per the germline V gene, CDR1 is SGHRS and CDR2 is YFSETQ. This CDR3 has 15 residues. V was clipped by 4 bases and J by 2 bases, with 15 bases between them.